A single sample gave rise to the 32 T cell receptor beta chains below, sequenced in a study of CD8 T cells in ankylosing spondylitis. In TCRdb, the 5' RACE reads were re-called with MiXCR into one record per CDR3 protein. The data hold 100,000 to 150,000 distinct CDR3 sequences, with about 6.5% observed a single time. Sequencing used blood, either unsorted or a sorted T cell fraction (not recorded which). The origin of the receptors is a male donor with ankylosing spondylitis or in good health (not recorded which).

This clonotype was counted at least ten times. The rearrangement joins TRBV7-2 to TRBJ1-4; TRBD1 might be the D (5 bases). This CDR3 is built from 14 residues. Germline V gives CDR1 SGHTA, CDR2 FQGNSA. Trimming cost V 2 bases and J 4 bases, with 8 bases left between them. The CDR3 DNA reads TGTGCCAGCAGCTTACAGGGCCATAATGAAAAACTGTTTTTT. Protein product: CASSLQGHNEKLFF.

This clonotype was observed at least ten times. The rearrangement joins TRBV29-1 to TRBJ2-7; the D call may be TRBD1 or TRBD2 (5 bases each). This CDR3 is 12 amino acids long. V was pared by 3 bases and J by 5 bases, with 11 bases between. From germline, CDR1 is SQVTM and CDR2 ANQGSEA. The CDR3, as DNA: TGCAGCGTTGATCAGGGAGAGCACGAGCAGTACTTC. Residues: CSVDQGEHEQYF.

This clonotype was seen at least ten times. The chain carries TRBV20-1 and TRBJ1-2, with no clear D. The CDR3 covers 14 residues. V dropped 3 bases and J dropped 8 bases, with 19 bases sitting between them. CDR1 is DFQATT and CDR2 is SNEGSKA in the germline V gene (reference sequence). The CDR3 loop reads CSASLKSAGGGYTF. In nucleotides, the CDR3 is TGCAGTGCTAGCTTAAAGTCCGCCGGTGGGGGCTACACCTTC.

This clonotype has ten or more counts. The chain recombines TRBV14 with TRBJ2-1, with TRBD2 matching over 10 bases. Unmatched junction bases numbered 11, after V lost 0 bases and J lost 9 bases. Germline loops: CDR1 SGHDN, CDR2 FVKESK. The CDR3 contains 17 residues. Written as DNA, the CDR3 is TGTGCCAGCAGCCAAGATCTTAGGGCTAGCGGGAGAGGTGAGCAGTTCTTC. The encoded protein is CASSQDLRASGRGEQFF.

This clonotype was seen many times. At one of its ends the junction is not consistent with the germline gene, which may arise from a read error. As DNA, the CDR3 is TGCGCCAGCACCTTGGGGTACAGCATCAATGAGCAGTTCTTC. Protein product: CASTLGYSINEQFF. The genes are TRBV5-1 and TRBJ2-1; D is undetermined. Germline V gene lookup returns CDR1 SGHRS and CDR2 YFSETQ. The CDR3 consists of 14 residues.

Note on this clonotype: This may be a read error: a much more frequent sequence differs by one nucleotide. This sequence joins TRBV12-3 or TRBV12-4 and TRBJ1-5; no reliable D call. V shed 10 bases and J shed 4 bases, with 20 bases lying between them. This CDR3 comprises 15 residues. The CDR3 DNA follows: TGTGCCACCAGCTACAACCCCAGCCTAAATCAGCCCCAGCATTTT. Translation gives CATSYNPSLNQPQHF.

This clonotype appeared a few times. The chain has TRBV7-9 and TRBJ2-5, with D maybe TRBD2 (6 bases). The germline gives CDR1 SEHNR, CDR2 FQNEAQ (reference sequence). This CDR3 is built from 14 residues. V was trimmed by 3 bases and J by 5 bases, leaving 13 bases between them. The CDR3 sequence is CASSFSASGETQYF. DNA of the CDR3: TGTGCCAGCAGCTTTTCAGCAAGCGGGGAGACCCAGTACTTC.

This clonotype was counted many times. The chain has TRBV20-1 and TRBJ2-7, with 9 bases identical to TRBD1. CDR3 length: 16 residues. After removal of 1 base from V and 0 bases from J, the junction contained 7 bases not matched to a gene. CDR1 is DFQATT and CDR2 is SNEGSKA in the germline V gene (reference sequence). The CDR3 DNA is TGCAGTGCTAGAGGGGGACAGGGTAAGAGCTCCTACGAGCAGTACTTC. Its protein product is CSARGGQGKSSYEQYF.

This clonotype was observed a handful of times. CDR3 nucleotide sequence: TGTGCCAGCCGGGACTATACAGATACGCAGTATTTT. It specifies CASRDYTDTQYF. The rearrangement links TRBV6-2 or TRBV6-3 to TRBJ2-3; 7 nucleotides align to TRBD2. Per germline, CDR1 MNHEY and CDR2 SVGEGT. J lost 3 bases, V lost 8 bases, and 2 bases had no gene match. The CDR3 sequence is 12 residues long.

This clonotype was seen many times. V usage is TRBV28 and J usage is TRBJ2-3; 7 bases match TRBD2. Looked up from germline, CDR1 is MDHEN and CDR2 is SYDVKM. V shed 7 bases and J 2 bases; nucleotides not matched to a gene: 6. The CDR3 spans 14 residues. CDR3 sequence: CASIKRENTDTQYF. CDR3 sequence (DNA): TGTGCCAGCATAAAGCGGGAAAACACAGATACGCAGTATTTT.

At least ten counts were recorded for this clonotype. Here the CDR3 reads CASSLSGDIYEQYF. CDR3 nucleotides: TGCGCCAGCAGCCTTAGCGGGGATATCTACGAGCAGTACTTC. This chain uses TRBV4-1 with TRBJ2-7; 8 bases fit TRBD2. The V gene end was trimmed by 4 bases and the J gene end by 3 bases; junction bases not matched to a gene: 5. From germline, CDR1 is MGHRA and CDR2 YSYEKL. This CDR3 has 14 residues.

Many counts were recorded for this clonotype. V and J are TRBV20-1 and TRBJ2-5, with D possibly matching TRBD1 (6 bases). V lost 4 bases and J lost 8, with 8 bases in between. CDR1 is DFQATT and CDR2 is SNEGSKA in the germline V gene (reference sequence). The length of the CDR3 is 10 residues. In nucleotides, the CDR3 is TGCAGTGCTACAGGGGAAACCCAGTACTTC. Translation gives CSATGETQYF.

This clonotype has at least ten counts. The V call is TRBV21-1, the J call TRBJ1-2. TRBV21-1 is given as a pseudogene. The CDR3 has 15 residues. The CDR3 region is CASNSALSSNYGYTF. The CDR3 coding sequence is TGTGCCAGCAACTCGGCCCTATCAAGTAACTATGGCTACACCTTC.

The chain has TRBV5-6 and TRBJ1-1; a weak D match, TRBD1 (5 bases). CDR3 length equals 14 residues. Germline CDR1 reads SGHDT; CDR2 reads YYEEEE. With 4 bases removed from V and 2 bases from J, the gap between germline ends came to 12 bases. CDR3: CASSEGGGNTEAFF. CDR3 in DNA: TGTGCCAGCAGCGAGGGCGGGGGAAACACTGAAGCTTTCTTT.

This clonotype came up many times. The rearrangement joins TRBV7-2 to TRBJ2-1; no clear D gene. Germline-derived CDR1 and CDR2 are SGHTA and FQGNSA. V lost 0 bases and J 3 bases, leaving 9 bases between the germline ends. This CDR3 region has 15 residues. CDR3 residues: CASSLASFFYNEQFF. The CDR3, as DNA: TGTGCCAGCAGCTTAGCTTCCTTCTTCTACAATGAGCAGTTCTTC.

This clonotype was seen at least ten times. The chain combines TRBV30 with TRBJ2-3; D unresolved. The V end was cut by 4 bases, the J end by 4 bases, with 9 bases between. Germline lookup yields CDR1 GTSNPN and CDR2 SVGIG (reference sequence). The CDR3 totals 12 residues. The DNA of the CDR3 is TGTGCCTGGACTACCAGCCCAGATACGCAGTATTTT. This sequence encodes CAWTTSPDTQYF. The full variable domain, with the rest looked up from reference TRBV30 and TRBJ2-3, is SQTIHQWPATLVQPVGSPLSLECTVEGTSNPNLYWYRQAAGRGLQLLFYSVGIGQISSEVPQNLSASRPQDRQFILSSKKLLLSDSGFYLCAWTTSPDTQYFGPGTRLTVL.

This clonotype appeared many times. The chain couples TRBV5-1 to TRBJ2-7; 7 nucleotides agree with TRBD1. Per germline, CDR1 SGHRS and CDR2 YFSETQ. Trimming took 3 bases from V and 3 from J; bases not matched to a gene: 6. This CDR3 comprises 14 residues. CDR3 nucleotide sequence: TGCGCCAGCAGCTCCGGACAGGAAAACTACGAGCAGTACTTC. Its protein is CASSSGQENYEQYF.

The chain carries TRBV7-2 and TRBJ2-5; 8 nucleotides agree with TRBD2. Trimming removed 1 base from V and 5 bases from J; junction bases left unmatched: 12. CDR3 size: 17 residues. Germline loops: CDR1 SGHTA, CDR2 FQGNSA. The CDR3 reads CASSLGPPSGSPETQYF. The CDR3 DNA follows: TGTGCCAGCAGCTTAGGGCCCCCAAGCGGGAGCCCGGAGACCCAGTACTTC.

This clonotype was seen repeatedly, ten times or more. The chain has TRBV20-1 and TRBJ1-3, with TRBD1 matching 7 bases. This CDR3 region has 15 residues. V was clipped by 5 bases and J by 4 bases; unmatched bases: 11. CDR1 is DFQATT and CDR2 is SNEGSKA in the germline V gene (reference sequence). CDR3 residues: CSAFRPTGTGNTIYF. As DNA, the CDR3 is TGCAGTGCTTTCCGTCCGACAGGGACAGGAAACACCATATATTTT.

Ten or more counts support this clonotype. The J gene is TRBJ2-1, the V gene TRBV9; the D gene could be TRBD1 or TRBD2 (5 bases each). The CDR3 is 16 amino acids. Trimming cost V 4 bases and J 5 bases, with 19 bases left between them. Germline CDR1 and CDR2: SGDLS and YYNGEE. The CDR3 reads CASSLGPPGPHNEQFF. The CDR3 bases are TGTGCCAGCAGCCTAGGTCCCCCGGGGCCACACAATGAGCAGTTCTTC. The variable domain in full, with the rest retrieved from reference TRBV9 and TRBJ2-1, is DSGVTQTPKHLITATGQRVTLRCSPRSGDLSVYWYQQSLDQGLQFLIQYYNGEERAKGNILERFSAQQFPDLHSELNLSSLELGDSALYFCASSLGPPGPHNEQFFGPGTRLTVL.

This clonotype came up many times. V is TRBV20-1 and J is TRBJ1-5; D gene uncertain. This CDR3 has 13 amino acids. Germline V gives CDR1 DFQATT, CDR2 SNEGSKA (reference sequence). Trimming took 0 bases from V and 7 from J, leaving 10 bases between them. This chain's CDR3 is CSAREDLSQPQHF. The CDR3, as DNA: TGCAGTGCTAGAGAAGACTTATCCCAGCCCCAGCATTTT.

This clonotype has at least ten counts. The rearrangement uses TRBV5-1 and TRBJ2-3, with TRBD2 identical over 10 bases. The CDR3 loop spans 16 amino acids. Germline lookup yields CDR1 SGHRS and CDR2 YFSETQ. With V trimmed by 4 bases and J by 2 bases, 7 bases remained unmatched. The CDR3 coding sequence is TGCGCCAGCAGCGCTCTAGCGGGGGCCCACACAGATACGCAGTATTTT. Translation gives CASSALAGAHTDTQYF.

This clonotype was counted at least ten times. The rearrangement uses TRBV24-1 and TRBJ2-2; TRBD1 might be the D (6 bases). This CDR3 spans 14 amino acids. V shed 5 bases and J shed 6 bases, with 12 bases lying between them. Germline assignment: CDR1 KGHDR and CDR2 SFDVKD. The CDR3 nucleotides are TGTGCCACCAGTGTTACAGGGATTGCCGGGGAGCTGTTTTTT. Its protein is CATSVTGIAGELFF.

The table lists this clonotype with many counts. CDR3: CASSRDRGRADTQYF. CDR3 DNA sequence: TGCGCCAGCAGCCGGGACAGGGGAAGGGCAGATACGCAGTATTTT. This rearrangement joins TRBV5-1 to TRBJ2-3, with TRBD1 identical over 10 bases. V was pared by 4 bases and J by 4 bases, with 6 bases of the junction left unmatched. This CDR3 comprises 15 residues. The germline V gene has CDR1 SGHRS and CDR2 YFSETQ.

This clonotype showed up many times. The rearrangement links TRBV5-1 to TRBJ1-5, with 8 positions matching TRBD1. The V segment lost 4 bases and the J segment 2 bases; nucleotides outside the gene matches: 5. CDR1 SGHRS and CDR2 YFSETQ come from the germline V gene. The CDR3 is 15 residues long. CDR3 loop: CASSMGQERNQPQHF. CDR3 coding DNA: TGCGCCAGCAGCATGGGACAGGAGCGCAATCAGCCCCAGCATTTT. Based on the CDR3 plus reference TRBV5-1 and TRBJ1-5, the full variable domain is KAGVTQTPRYLIKTRGQQVTLSCSPISGHRSVSWYQQTPGQGLQFLFEYFSETQRNKGNFPGRFSGRQFSNSRSEMNVSTLELGDSALYLCASSMGQERNQPQHFGDGTRLSIL.

This clonotype has ten or more counts. The chain links TRBV20-1 to TRBJ2-1; 13 bases are shared with TRBD2. CDR1 is DFQATT, CDR2 SNEGSKA, per germline (reference sequence). CDR3 length: 18 residues. Germline trimming cut 6 bases from V and 0 bases from J; bases unmatched to any gene: 11. CDR3 coding DNA: TGCAGTGCAAAGCCGGGACTAGCGGGGACTCACTCCTACAATGAGCAGTTCTTC. Protein: CSAKPGLAGTHSYNEQFF.

This clonotype was recorded many times. This chain connects TRBV5-1 to TRBJ2-7; D call uncertain. With 5 bases removed from V and 6 bases from J, the gap between germline ends came to 15 bases. CDR1 and CDR2 from the germline V gene are SGHRS and YFSETQ. The CDR3 covers 13 residues. CDR3: CASRATVEVEQYF. As DNA, the CDR3 is TGCGCCAGCAGAGCTACAGTGGAAGTCGAGCAGTACTTC.

The sample holds a few counts of this clonotype. This chain joins TRBV20-1 and TRBJ1-2; D gene uncertain. Germline V lookup: CDR1 DFQATT, CDR2 SNEGSKA (reference sequence). CDR3 length: 9 residues. V gave up 8 bases and J gave up 6 bases, with 7 bases separating them. The CDR3 loop is CSPGNGYTF. CDR3 nucleotide sequence: TGCAGTCCCGGAAATGGCTACACCTTC.

This clonotype came up many times. The chain couples TRBV3-1 to TRBJ1-2; tentative D call: TRBD1 (5 bases). Trimming stripped 1 base from V and 1 base from J, with 10 bases between. Germline V gene lookup returns CDR1 LGHDT and CDR2 YNNKEL (reference sequence). This CDR3 is 15 amino acids long. The CDR3 DNA reads as TGTGCCAGCAGCCAAGGGAACAGGTATAACTATGGCTACACCTTC. Translating gives CASSQGNRYNYGYTF.

The sample holds many counts of this clonotype. The chain joins TRBV10-3 to TRBJ1-2; TRBD1 aligns across 8 bases. The V gene's germline CDR1 is ENHRY and CDR2 SYGVKD. V was pared by 7 bases and J by 3 bases, with 1 base of the junction left unmatched. The CDR3 spans 12 residues. CDR3 sequence: CAIKTGDYGYTF. The CDR3 DNA follows: TGTGCCATCAAGACAGGGGACTATGGCTACACCTTC.

This clonotype was observed many times. The J gene is TRBJ2-3, the V gene TRBV7-9; no clear D gene. The ends were cut back, 8 bases at V and 2 bases at J, with 14 bases in the middle. The CDR3 length is 14 residues. Germline CDR1 reads SEHNR; CDR2 reads FQNEAQ (reference sequence). The CDR3 DNA follows: TGTGCCAGCGTCCAAGAAGCACTCACAGATACGCAGTATTTT. Translated: CASVQEALTDTQYF.

This clonotype was seen repeatedly, ten times or more. The chain has TRBV12-3 or TRBV12-4 and TRBJ1-1; TRBD1 matches at 9 bases. The CDR3 extends over 15 amino acids. Trimming took 6 bases from V and 2 from J; bases not matched to a gene: 7. DNA of the CDR3: TGTGCCAGCAGCAAAACAGGGGGCGCCAACACTGAAGCTTTCTTT. It yields the protein CASSKTGGANTEAFF.